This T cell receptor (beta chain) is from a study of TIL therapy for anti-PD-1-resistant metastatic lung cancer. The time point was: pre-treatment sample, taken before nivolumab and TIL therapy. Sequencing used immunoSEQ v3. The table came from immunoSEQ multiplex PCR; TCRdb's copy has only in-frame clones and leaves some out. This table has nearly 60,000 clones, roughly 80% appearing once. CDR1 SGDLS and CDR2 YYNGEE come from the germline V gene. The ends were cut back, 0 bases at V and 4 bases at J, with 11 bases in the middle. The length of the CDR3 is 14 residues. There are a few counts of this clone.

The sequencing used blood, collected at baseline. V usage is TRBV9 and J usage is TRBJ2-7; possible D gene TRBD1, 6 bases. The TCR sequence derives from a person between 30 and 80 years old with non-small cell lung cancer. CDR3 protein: CASSVDLTGYEQYF. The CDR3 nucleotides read TGTGCCAGCAGCGTAGACCTCACAGGGTACGAGCAGTACTTC.